This T cell receptor (beta chain) was recovered during a study of T-cell memory formation after mild COVID-19. The study's findings and limits: Day 15 to 85 contracting clones showed balanced CD4/CD8; later expanders leaned CD4+. The appearance of some responding clones in pre-infection memory suggested that cross-reactive memory joined.

TCR alpha and TCR beta cDNA libraries carrying sample barcodes and UMIs were produced by 5'RACE using constant-segment primers. TCRdb reprocessed the 5' RACE reads with MiXCR, giving one entry per CDR3 protein. The sample includes tens of thousands of distinct CDR3 sequences, about 7% of them seen just once. This clonotype was picked up many times. The antigen is unknown. Compared with germline, one end of the junction differs, possibly owing to a read error. The CDR3 is 15 amino acids. From germline, CDR1 is SGHTA and CDR2 FQGNSA. The TCR sequence derives from a man aged 18 to 29 who had mild COVID-19 (a few samples of this study predate the infection). Cell type and time point are not known. The chain uses TRBV7-2 and TRBJ2-4; 16 bases map to TRBD2. Sequenced: PBMCs or a T cell subset sorted from them (not recorded which). CDR3 sequence reads: CASSLAGGTSGGVWF. As DNA, the CDR3 is TGTGCCAGCAGCTTAGCGGGCGGGACTAGCGGGGGGGTGTGGTTC.